The 26 T cell receptor beta chains below were found in one sample sequenced in a study of blood T cell repertoires in COVID-19. TCRdb keeps only in-frame clones here, not all; method: immunoSEQ multiplex PCR. The table shows some 45,000 clones, with 90% to 95% occurring only once. The sequenced sample was peripheral blood. The receptor set was obtained from a man aged 60-69 years with COVID-19, enrolled during active disease.

The chain links TRBV11-2 to TRBJ2-1, with 7 bases matching TRBD2. Germline CDR1 and CDR2: SGHAT and FQNNGV. The length of the CDR3 is 15 residues. J gave up 4 bases and V 2 bases, and 5 bases lay outside the gene matches. This CDR3 is CASSLIGGGYNEQFF. The CDR3 bases are TGTGCCAGCAGCTTAATCGGCGGGGGATACAATGAGCAGTTCTTC. Complete variable domain (other parts from reference TRBV11-2 and TRBJ2-1): EAGVAQSPRYKIIEKRQSVAFWCNPISGHATLYWYQQILGQGPKLLIQFQNNGVVDDSQLPKDRFSAERLKGVDSTLKIQPAKLEDSAVYLCASSLIGGGYNEQFFGPGTRLTVL.

J is TRBJ2-1 and V is TRBV7-8, with a possible D match to TRBD1 (5 bases). The length of the CDR3 is 12 residues. Germline CDR1 is SGHVS and CDR2 is FQNEAQ. Trimming removed 5 bases from V and 10 bases from J, with 12 bases in between. The chain's CDR3 is CASSQPPGEQFF. The CDR3 bases are TGTGCCAGCAGCCAACCGCCAGGGGAGCAGTTCTTC.

This clone has just one count. The chain joins TRBV6-6 to TRBJ1-1, with D tentatively TRBD1 (5 bases). Germline values: CDR1 MNHNY, CDR2 SVGAGI (reference sequence). Deletions cut 0 bases from V and 2 bases from J, with 13 bases between. CDR3 length: 16 amino acids. The CDR3 nucleotides are TGTGCCAGCAGTTACTCACCGCAGGGTACTAACACTGAAGCTTTCTTT. It translates to CASSYSPQGTNTEAFF.

This chain links TRBV6-1 with TRBJ1-4; D is unclear. V was pared by 6 bases and J by 6 bases, with 5 bases between. This CDR3 spans 11 amino acids. Germline V gene data show CDR1 as MNHNS and CDR2 as SASEGT. The CDR3 DNA reads as TGTGCCAGCAGGCAGGATGAAAAACTGTTTTTT. Encoded protein: CASRQDEKLFF.

This chain connects TRBV7-3 to TRBJ2-1; the D gene is possibly TRBD2 (5 bases). Germline CDR1 reads SGHTA; CDR2 reads FQGTGA. The length of the CDR3 is 12 residues. V lost 5 bases and J 10 bases, leaving 12 bases between the germline ends. The DNA for the CDR3 is TGTGCCAGCAGCCGAGGGTCCGTGGAGCAGTTCTTC. Residues: CASSRGSVEQFF. The full variable domain, completed using reference TRBV7-3 and TRBJ2-1, is GAGVSQTPSNKVTEKGKYVELRCDPISGHTALYWYRQSLGQGPEFLIYFQGTGAADDSGLPNDRFFAVRPEGSVSTLKIQRTERGDSAVYLCASSRGSVEQFFGPGTRLTVL.

This chain joins TRBV30 and TRBJ1-3; D may be TRBD1 (6 bases). Trimming took 0 bases from V and 3 from J, leaving 12 bases between them. Germline V gives CDR1 GTSNPN, CDR2 SVGIG (reference sequence). The CDR3 runs 15 residues. The CDR3 region has the DNA TGTGCCTGGAGTGTTGACAGGTCTGGTGGAAACACCATATATTTT. This encodes CAWSVDRSGGNTIYF. The full variable domain, with the rest looked up from reference TRBV30 and TRBJ1-3, is SQTIHQWPATLVQPVGSPLSLECTVEGTSNPNLYWYRQAAGRGLQLLFYSVGIGQISSEVPQNLSASRPQDRQFILSSKKLLLSDSGFYLCAWSVDRSGGNTIYFGEGSWLTVV.

The chain uses TRBV7-2 and TRBJ2-7; 9 bases line up with TRBD2. CDR1 is SGHTA, CDR2 FQGNSA, per germline. This CDR3 is 16 amino acids long. The V gene end was trimmed by 1 base and the J gene end by 6 bases; junction bases not matched to a gene: 10. Here the CDR3 reads CASSLVSRGREVEQYF. CDR3 sequence (DNA): TGTGCCAGCAGCTTAGTAAGTCGCGGGAGGGAAGTCGAGCAGTACTTC.

This clone was seen a single time. The rearrangement links TRBV27 to TRBJ1-2; TRBD1 might be the D (6 bases). Per germline, CDR1 MNHEY and CDR2 SMNVEV (reference sequence). V lost 2 bases and J 0 bases, leaving 13 bases between the germline ends. The CDR3 runs to 16 residues. Here the CDR3 reads CASSLTSPGANYGYTF. The CDR3 nucleotides read TGTGCCAGCAGTTTAACGAGCCCAGGGGCTAACTATGGCTACACCTTC.

The CDR3, as DNA: TGTGCCAGCAGTTTAATCCCCAGTACCCAGTACTTC. Its translation: CASSLIPSTQYF. The chain is built from TRBV12-3 or TRBV12-4 and TRBJ2-5; D uncertain. CDR3 length equals 12 residues. V was shortened by 2 bases and J by 8 bases, with 9 bases between the two germline ends.

This clone is a singleton in its sample. V is TRBV10-2 and J is TRBJ1-5, with TRBD1 matching 9 bases. V was clipped by 9 bases and J by 7 bases; unmatched bases: 10. The CDR3 contains 14 residues. Germline CDR1 is WSHSY and CDR2 is SAAADI. Here the CDR3 DNA reads TGCGCCAGTCGGGACAGGGCCTCAACCCAGCCCCAGCATTTT. Translated, it gives CASRDRASTQPQHF.

The V and J genes are TRBV5-8 and TRBJ2-1, with D possibly called TRBD1 or TRBD2 (5 bases each). The V end lost 4 bases, the J end lost 4 bases, and 15 bases lay between the germline ends. This CDR3 has 15 amino acids. CDR1 is SGHTS and CDR2 is YDEGEE in the germline V gene. CDR3 amino acids: CASSLGDSRYNEQFF. The CDR3 DNA is TGTGCCAGCAGCCTGGGAGACAGTCGGTACAATGAGCAGTTCTTC.

This chain links TRBV18 with TRBJ2-3, with D possibly TRBD1 on 6 matching bases. Germline assignment: CDR1 KGHSH and CDR2 LQKENI. Trimming stripped 6 bases from V and 5 bases from J, with 15 bases between. The CDR3 loop spans 14 amino acids. The CDR3 DNA is TGTGCCAGCTCGAGGACAGTTGGAGGAGATACGCAGTATTTT. It yields the protein CASSRTVGGDTQYF.

The chain recombines TRBV3-1 (or the pseudogene TRBV3-2) with TRBJ1-1; D gene ambiguous. In germline, CDR1 is LGHDT, CDR2 YNNKEL (reference sequence). The CDR3 sequence is 13 residues long. V was cut by 4 bases and J by 0 bases, with 6 bases left in between. In DNA form, the CDR3 reads TGTGCCAGCAGCCCCCAAATGAACACTGAAGCTTTCTTT. Translated, it gives CASSPQMNTEAFF.

The rearrangement uses TRBV5-1 and TRBJ2-3, with 15 nucleotides matching TRBD2. The germline CDR1 and CDR2 sequences are SGHRS and YFSETQ. The J segment lost 3 bases and the V segment lost 3 bases, leaving 5 bases of the junction unmatched. The CDR3 spans 17 residues. The CDR3 DNA sequence: TGCGCCAGCAGCTCGGGACTAGCGGGGGGAGGGACAGATACGCAGTATTTT. Amino acids: CASSSGLAGGGTDTQYF.

DNA of the CDR3: TGCGCCAGCAGCCATCCGGGACTTAACTCTGGAAACACCATATATTTT. Amino acid sequence: CASSHPGLNSGNTIYF. V and J are TRBV4-1 and TRBJ1-3; TRBD1 is a possible D gene (5 bases). CDR3 length equals 16 residues. The germline CDR1 and CDR2 sequences are MGHRA and YSYEKL. Trimming took off 3 bases at V and 0 bases at J, with 12 bases between the two ends.

This clone was found once. One junction end does not reproduce the germline sequence, and a read error may be involved. CDR3 protein: CASSRPSGTYNEQFF. CDR3 DNA sequence: TGTGCTAGCTCACGACCTAGCGGGACCTACAATGAGCAGTTCTTC. The V gene is TRBV18, the J gene TRBJ2-1; 9 bases align to TRBD2. Germline CDR1 KGHSH, CDR2 LQKENI. This CDR3 has 15 amino acids.

This chain connects TRBV18 to TRBJ1-4; D remains unclear. V gave up 2 bases and J gave up 5 bases, with 9 bases separating them. Germline V gene sequence: CDR1 KGHSH, CDR2 LQKENI. This CDR3 contains 14 residues. As DNA, the CDR3 is TGTGCCAGCTCACCAACAGTATCGAATGAAAAACTGTTTTTT. Protein product: CASSPTVSNEKLFF.

This sequence joins TRBV7-2 and TRBJ2-7; 8 bases map to TRBD1. The CDR3 runs to 14 residues. Unmatched junction bases numbered 9, after V lost 5 bases and J lost 6 bases. Germline V gives CDR1 SGHTA, CDR2 FQGNSA. This CDR3 is CASSKDRGSAEQYF. The CDR3 DNA reads as TGTGCCAGCAGCAAAGACAGGGGTTCCGCCGAGCAGTACTTC.

The CDR3 sequence is CASSPDSAVRSPLHF. Written as DNA, the CDR3 is TGTGCCAGCAGTCCTGACAGCGCCGTTCGATCACCCCTCCACTTT. This chain connects TRBV9 to TRBJ1-6; TRBD1 might be the D (5 bases). V was trimmed by 5 bases and J by 10 bases, leaving 19 bases between them. This CDR3 is built from 15 residues. CDR1 is SGDLS, CDR2 YYNGEE, per germline.

In DNA, the CDR3 is TGTGCCAGTAGTGTCAGGGCCCTCACTAATAATTCACCCCTCCACTTT. It specifies CASSVRALTNNSPLHF. This sequence joins TRBV19 and TRBJ1-6; possible D gene TRBD1, 5 bases. With 5 bases removed from V and 5 bases from J, the gap between germline ends came to 16 bases. This CDR3 is 16 amino acids long. The germline V gene has CDR1 LNHDA and CDR2 SQIVND (reference sequence). Full variable domain (missing parts from reference TRBV19 and TRBJ1-6): DGGITQSPKYLFRKEGQNVTLSCEQNLNHDAMYWYRQDPGQGLRLIYYSQIVNDFQKGDIAEGYSVSREKKESFPLTVTSAQKNPTAFYLCASSVRALTNNSPLHFGNGTRLTVT.

This clone was found once. The V call is TRBV5-4, the J call TRBJ2-7; tentative D call: TRBD1 (6 bases). The CDR3 is 14 amino acids. V was shortened by 7 bases and J by 0 bases, with 14 bases between the two germline ends. Germline CDR1 reads SGHNT; CDR2 reads YYREEE (reference sequence). The CDR3 DNA sequence: TGTGCCAGCCGCACCCAGGGGCTCTCCTACGAGCAGTACTTC. It is translated as CASRTQGLSYEQYF.

The gene calls are TRBV19 and TRBJ2-6, with a possible D match to TRBD1 (6 bases). Germline V gene lookup returns CDR1 LNHDA and CDR2 SQIVND (reference sequence). The CDR3 loop spans 16 amino acids. V lost 7 bases and J 0 bases, leaving 13 bases between the germline ends. CDR3 region: CASIQGASSGANVLTF. The DNA of the CDR3 is TGTGCCAGTATACAGGGCGCCAGCTCTGGGGCCAACGTCCTGACTTTC.

This rearrangement joins TRBV10-2 to TRBJ1-5; possible D gene TRBD1, 5 bases. The V and J ends lost 10 bases and 4 bases respectively, with 17 bases between them. The CDR3 extends over 14 amino acids. The germline gives CDR1 WSHSY, CDR2 SAAADI. The CDR3 region is CATSQGGRNQPQHF. The CDR3 DNA is TGCGCCACCTCGCAGGGTGGTAGGAATCAGCCCCAGCATTTT.

The genes are TRBV9 and TRBJ2-5; 15 bases map to TRBD2. From germline, CDR1 is SGDLS and CDR2 YYNGEE. The V gene end was trimmed by 4 bases and the J gene end by 5 bases; junction bases not matched to a gene: 9. CDR3 size: 17 residues. The CDR3 region is CASSPRTSGGAWETQYF. The CDR3 DNA is TGTGCCAGCAGCCCTCGGACTAGCGGGGGGGCTTGGGAGACCCAGTACTTC.

The J gene is TRBJ1-4, the V gene TRBV28; 8 bases match TRBD1. CDR3 length: 15 residues. Trimming at V came to 4 bases and at J to 6 bases, leaving 7 bases not matched to a gene. Germline CDR1 reads MDHEN; CDR2 reads SYDVKM. CDR3 DNA: TGTGCCAGCAGTTCTACAGGGGGGGAATATGAAAAACTGTTTTTT. Protein product: CASSSTGGEYEKLFF.

The V and J genes are TRBV7-9 and TRBJ2-7, with D perhaps TRBD2 (5 bases). CDR1 is SEHNR, CDR2 FQNEAQ, per germline (reference sequence). V was trimmed by 4 bases and J by 2 bases, leaving 9 bases between them. The CDR3 covers 13 residues. CDR3 bases: TGTGCCAGCAGCTCGGACTCGGCCTACGAGCAGTACTTC. This translates into CASSSDSAYEQYF.